Below, 29 T cell receptor beta chains from the same sample are listed, as sequenced in a study of siplizumab effects on memory and regulatory T cells. Sequencing used immunoSEQ multiplex PCR; TCRdb keeps in-frame clones, though not all of them. The sample lists about 64,000 clones; approximately 96% were seen once. Sequencing input: naive CD8+ T cells sorted from blood. All receptors derive from a human donor in good health.

DNA for the CDR3: TGTGCCAGCAGCCCCCGCACAGATACGCAGTATTTT. Amino acid sequence: CASSPRTDTQYF. The J gene is TRBJ2-3, the V gene TRBV5-4; D unresolved. Looked up from germline, CDR1 is SGHNT and CDR2 is YYREEE (reference sequence). CDR3 length: 12 residues. V lost 4 bases and J 1 base, leaving 4 bases between the germline ends.

The chain links TRBV5-6 to TRBJ2-1; D is unresolved. The CDR3 length is 13 residues. Trimming stripped 0 bases from V and 3 bases from J, with 4 bases between. Germline values: CDR1 SGHDT, CDR2 YYEEEE. The CDR3 sequence is CASSLGVYNEQFF. CDR3 bases: TGTGCCAGCAGCTTGGGGGTCTACAATGAGCAGTTCTTC. The full variable domain, its missing parts supplied by reference TRBV5-6 and TRBJ2-1, is DAGVTQSPTHLIKTRGQQVTLRCSPKSGHDTVSWYQQALGQGPQFIFQYYEEEERQRGNFPDRFSGHQFPNYSSELNVNALLLGDSALYLCASSLGVYNEQFFGPGTRLTVL.

This clone was detected only once. V is TRBV13 and J is TRBJ2-1, with 9 bases aligning to TRBD2. Losses at the gene ends were 5 bases for V and 7 bases for J; bases not matched to a gene: 12. CDR1 PRHDT and CDR2 FYEKMQ come from the germline V gene (reference sequence). The CDR3 consists of 16 residues. The CDR3 DNA follows: TGTGCCAGCAGCCCCTTTGCGGGGGGGCCGGAAAATGAGCAGTTCTTC. This sequence encodes CASSPFAGGPENEQFF.

The chain links TRBV11-3 to TRBJ1-5, with D maybe TRBD1 (6 bases). Germline V CDR1 and CDR2: SGHNT, YENEEA. Deletions cut 2 bases from V and 4 bases from J, with 15 bases between. CDR3 length: 16 residues. CDR3 loop: CASSLHRTERNQPQHF. The CDR3 DNA reads TGTGCCAGCAGCTTACACCGGACAGAACGAAATCAGCCCCAGCATTTT.

The sample holds one count of this clone. The chain couples TRBV4-1 to TRBJ1-5; 9 bases align to TRBD1. Trimming at V came to 3 bases and at J to 11 bases, leaving 11 bases not matched to a gene. CDR3 length: 15 amino acids. Germline V gives CDR1 MGHRA, CDR2 YSYEKL. The CDR3 region is CASSHEGTGMITQHF. In DNA form, the CDR3 reads TGCGCCAGCAGCCACGAGGGGACAGGGATGATAACCCAGCATTTT.

J is TRBJ2-7 and V is TRBV6-5; 10 positions match TRBD1. The CDR3 is 15 amino acids. Germline V gene sequence: CDR1 MNHEY, CDR2 SVGAGI. V was pared by 4 bases and J by 5 bases, with 8 bases of the junction left unmatched. CDR3 loop: CASSSWTGGFDEQYF. CDR3 nucleotide sequence: TGTGCCAGCAGTTCCTGGACAGGGGGGTTCGACGAGCAGTACTTC.

The gene calls are TRBV27 and TRBJ2-7; 10 bases are shared with TRBD2. Germline V gene sequence: CDR1 MNHEY, CDR2 SMNVEV (reference sequence). CDR3 size: 12 residues. The junction had 5 bases not matched to a gene; V was cut back by 10 bases and J by 5 bases. CDR3 region: CATRTSGHEQYF. CDR3 nucleotide sequence: TGTGCCACGAGGACTAGCGGTCACGAGCAGTACTTC.

V is TRBV4-2 and J is TRBJ2-5; D perhaps matches TRBD1 (7 bases). The V and J ends lost 5 bases and 4 bases respectively, with 11 bases between them. Germline CDR1 reads LGHNA; CDR2 reads YNFKEQ. This CDR3 is built from 13 residues. The CDR3 loop reads CASSTQGGETQYF. The CDR3 DNA reads as TGTGCCAGCAGCACTCAGGGGGGAGAGACCCAGTACTTC.

The chain carries TRBV6-1 and TRBJ2-7, with D unresolved. V lost 2 bases and J 11 bases, leaving 4 bases between the germline ends. The CDR3 loop spans 9 amino acids. The germline V gene encodes CDR1 MNHNS and CDR2 SASEGT. The CDR3 here is CASSESKYF. The CDR3 bases are TGTGCCAGCAGTGAATCGAAGTACTTC.

V gene TRBV5-4 combines with J gene TRBJ2-1, with D perhaps being TRBD1 or TRBD2 (5 bases each). This CDR3 is 11 amino acids long. Germline V lookup: CDR1 SGHNT, CDR2 YYREEE (reference sequence). Trimming left V 4 bases short and J 10 bases short, with 9 bases between. The CDR3 DNA follows: TGTGCCAGCAGCCAGGGACCAGAGCAGTTCTTC. Its translation: CASSQGPEQFF.

The rearrangement joins TRBV9 to TRBJ1-2; D is perhaps TRBD1 (5 bases). Trimming removed 4 bases from V and 6 bases from J, with 10 bases in between. There are 12 residues in the CDR3. Germline V gives CDR1 SGDLS, CDR2 YYNGEE. CDR3 nucleotides: TGTGCCAGCAGCCCCCCAGGGCATGGCTACACCTTC. It codes for CASSPPGHGYTF.

V gene TRBV9 combines with J gene TRBJ1-1, with a possible D match to TRBD1 (5 bases). The germline V gene encodes CDR1 SGDLS and CDR2 YYNGEE. The CDR3 length is 13 residues. Between the trimmed V and J ends, which lost 4 bases and 5 bases, there was a span of 12 bases. The CDR3 loop is CASSPGTATEAFF. The CDR3 nucleotides are TGTGCCAGCAGCCCCGGGACTGCAACTGAAGCTTTCTTT.

The genes are TRBV27 and TRBJ1-3, with TRBD1 identical over 7 bases. This CDR3 is built from 14 residues. The germline gives CDR1 MNHEY, CDR2 SMNVEV (reference sequence). With V trimmed by 5 bases and J by 6 bases, 7 bases remained unmatched. The CDR3 DNA reads as TGTGCCAGCAGTCCCCGCGGGACAGTAAACACCATATATTTT. It is translated as CASSPRGTVNTIYF.

CDR3 in amino acids: CASSQDRGSSWGQYF. CDR3 nucleotide sequence: TGTGCCAGCAGCCAAGATAGGGGTAGCTCTTGGGGGCAGTATTTT. This chain links TRBV4-2 with TRBJ2-3; D perhaps matches TRBD1 (5 bases). The CDR3 consists of 15 residues. Trimming stripped 0 bases from V and 11 bases from J, with 18 bases between. The V gene's germline CDR1 is LGHNA and CDR2 YNFKEQ.

This clone appeared a single time. The V call is TRBV28, the J call TRBJ2-7, with 10 bases matching TRBD2. The junction had 4 bases not matched to a gene; V was cut back by 8 bases and J by 0 bases. Germline CDR1 reads MDHEN; CDR2 reads SYDVKM. CDR3 length: 14 residues. The CDR3 nucleotides are TGTGCCAGCCAAGCGGGGGGGAGCTCCTACGAGCAGTACTTC. As protein: CASQAGGSSYEQYF.

The chain joins TRBV19 to TRBJ2-7; weak D call: TRBD1 (6 bases). The CDR3 has 14 residues. Germline CDR1 and CDR2: LNHDA and SQIVND (reference sequence). The V end lost 4 bases, the J end lost 7 bases, and 17 bases lay between the germline ends. This chain's CDR3 is CASSTGTPPTEQYF. The CDR3 coding sequence is TGTGCCAGTAGTACCGGGACACCACCTACTGAGCAGTACTTC.

This chain connects TRBV19 to TRBJ2-6; 7 bases agree with TRBD1. This CDR3 is 17 amino acids long. Germline CDR1 reads LNHDA; CDR2 reads SQIVND (reference sequence). After removal of 4 bases from V and 0 bases from J, the junction contained 6 bases not matched to a gene. Here the CDR3 reads CASSRAGTVSGANVLTF. The CDR3 region has the DNA TGTGCCAGTAGTAGAGCCGGGACAGTCTCTGGGGCCAACGTCCTGACTTTC. The variable domain in full, completed from reference TRBV19 and TRBJ2-6, reads DGGITQSPKYLFRKEGQNVTLSCEQNLNHDAMYWYRQDPGQGLRLIYYSQIVNDFQKGDIAEGYSVSREKKESFPLTVTSAQKNPTAFYLCASSRAGTVSGANVLTFGAGSRLTVL.

The chain recombines TRBV30 with TRBJ2-5; TRBD1 matches at 8 bases. V lost 5 bases to trimming and J lost 1 base; unmatched junction nucleotides: 6. CDR3 length equals 14 residues. The germline gives CDR1 GTSNPN, CDR2 SVGIG (reference sequence). CDR3: CAWSQGAGQETQYF. The DNA of the CDR3 is TGTGCCTGGTCTCAGGGGGCAGGCCAAGAGACCCAGTACTTC.

In its sample, this clone was seen once. The rearrangement uses TRBV2 and TRBJ2-2; 7 nucleotides line up with TRBD1. Germline CDR1 is SNHLY and CDR2 is FYNNEI. The J segment lost 8 bases and the V segment lost 4 bases, leaving 7 bases of the junction unmatched. This CDR3 spans 14 amino acids. CDR3 DNA: TGTGCCAGCAGTGGACAGGGTTCAAGGGGGGAGCTGTTTTTT. As protein: CASSGQGSRGELFF.

The gene calls are TRBV7-6 and TRBJ2-4; 8 bases line up with TRBD2. This CDR3 spans 16 amino acids. V lost 2 bases, J lost 0 bases, and 3 bases stayed unmatched. Germline-derived CDR1 and CDR2 are SGHVS and FNYEAQ. CDR3 DNA: TGTGCCAGCAGCTTATCCCGGGGGGGAGCCAAAAACATTCAGTACTTC. Translating it yields CASSLSRGGAKNIQYF.

This sequence joins TRBV4-1 and TRBJ1-1, with D perhaps TRBD1 (5 bases). Trimming removed 1 base at V and 1 base at J, with 10 bases between. Germline V CDR1 and CDR2: MGHRA, YSYEKL. The length of the CDR3 is 15 residues. The CDR3 coding sequence is TGCGCCAGCAGCCAAGTCGTAGGGGCGAACACTGAAGCTTTCTTT. Translation gives CASSQVVGANTEAFF.

V gene TRBV11-2 combines with J gene TRBJ2-3, with D possibly matching TRBD1 (5 bases). The V end lost 1 base, the J end lost 2 bases, and 10 bases lay between the germline ends. The CDR3 totals 15 residues. CDR1 is SGHAT, CDR2 FQNNGV, per germline. This CDR3 reads CASSLGAGNTDTQYF. CDR3 sequence (DNA): TGTGCCAGCAGCTTAGGGGCAGGGAACACAGATACGCAGTATTTT.

The chain has TRBV11-3 and TRBJ2-3; D perhaps matches TRBD2 (6 bases). Trimming took 4 bases from V and 5 from J, leaving 10 bases between them. Germline CDR1 and CDR2: SGHNT and YENEEA. The CDR3 totals 13 residues. The CDR3 region has the DNA TGTGCCAGCAGCTACTTGGGGGGAGATACGCAGTATTTT. This encodes CASSYLGGDTQYF.

CDR3 bases: TGTGCCAGCAGTGAGGGCCAGGGTGTCTATGGCTACACCTTC. Translating gives CASSEGQGVYGYTF. The V call is TRBV6-4, the J call TRBJ1-2, with a possible D match to TRBD1 (5 bases). The germline gives CDR1 MRHNA, CDR2 SNTAGT. The ends were cut back, 3 bases at V and 4 bases at J, with 12 bases in the middle. The CDR3 has 14 residues.

This clone was seen a single time. The rearrangement uses TRBV5-6 and TRBJ1-4; TRBD1 matches 11 bases. Losses at the gene ends were 4 bases for V and 3 bases for J; bases not matched to a gene: 8. Per the germline V gene, CDR1 is SGHDT and CDR2 is YYEEEE. The CDR3 loop spans 17 amino acids. This CDR3 is CASSRSRDRGANEKLFF. The DNA for the CDR3 is TGTGCCAGCAGCCGATCCCGGGACAGGGGGGCTAATGAAAAACTGTTTTTT.

The CDR3 loop is CASSEWAGSTDTQYF. The DNA of the CDR3 is TGTGCCAGCAGTGAATGGGCAGGCTCTACAGATACGCAGTATTTT. This chain links TRBV25-1 with TRBJ2-3; D remains unclear. Germline loops: CDR1 MGHDK, CDR2 SYGVNS. The CDR3 is made up of 15 amino acids. The V gene lost 1 base and the J gene lost 3 bases, with 11 bases spanning the gap.

The V call is TRBV30, the J call TRBJ1-1; D not certain. The germline V gene encodes CDR1 GTSNPN and CDR2 SVGIG (reference sequence). V lost 0 bases to trimming and J lost 0 bases, with 5 bases between them. The CDR3 extends over 13 amino acids. The CDR3 sequence: CAWSVQMNTEAFF. The CDR3 DNA is TGTGCCTGGAGTGTACAGATGAACACTGAAGCTTTCTTT.

This clone was seen only once. The rearrangement uses TRBV7-6 and TRBJ2-2; 8 bases line up with TRBD1. The junction had 11 bases not matched to a gene; V was cut back by 3 bases and J by 5 bases. Germline lookup yields CDR1 SGHVS and CDR2 FNYEAQ. The CDR3 runs to 17 residues. In nucleotides, the CDR3 is TGTGCCAGCAGCTTCTTCCAACAGGGGGAGCTAACCGGGGAGCTGTTTTTT. Translation: CASSFFQQGELTGELFF. Full variable domain (remainder filled in from reference TRBV7-6 and TRBJ2-2): GAGVSQSPRYKVTKRGQDVALRCDPISGHVSLYWYRQALGQGPEFLTYFNYEAQQDKSGLPNDRFSAERPEGSISTLTIQRTEQRDSAMYRCASSFFQQGELTGELFFGEGSRLTVL.

J is TRBJ2-7 and V is TRBV13, with D perhaps matching TRBD2 (6 bases). Looked up from germline, CDR1 is PRHDT and CDR2 is FYEKMQ (reference sequence). This CDR3 comprises 14 residues. Trimming left V 0 bases short and J 5 bases short, with 11 bases between. The CDR3 sequence: CASSLGRGGNEQYF. Here the CDR3 DNA reads TGTGCCAGCAGCTTAGGCCGGGGAGGAAACGAGCAGTACTTC. The variable domain in full, completed from reference TRBV13 and TRBJ2-7, reads AAGVIQSPRHLIKEKRETATLKCYPIPRHDTVYWYQQGPGQDPQFLISFYEKMQSDKGSIPDRFSAQQFSDYHSELNMSSLELGDSALYFCASSLGRGGNEQYFGPGTRLTVT.